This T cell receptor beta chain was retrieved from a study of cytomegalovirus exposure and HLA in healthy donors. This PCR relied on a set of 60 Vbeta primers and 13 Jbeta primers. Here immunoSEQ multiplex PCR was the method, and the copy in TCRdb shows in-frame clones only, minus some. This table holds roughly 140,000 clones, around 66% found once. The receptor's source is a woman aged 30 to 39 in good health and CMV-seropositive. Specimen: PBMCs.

The CDR3 region has the DNA TGTGCCAGCATTCTCCGAACGGGACTAGCAGCAGATACGCAGTATTTT. Translated: CASILRTGLAADTQYF. The chain links TRBV5-8 to TRBJ2-3; TRBD2 aligns across 9 bases. CDR3 length: 16 residues. Germline V lookup: CDR1 SGHTS, CDR2 YDEGEE. V lost 6 bases, J lost 4 bases, and 12 bases stayed unmatched.